The 9 T cell receptor beta chains listed next were all sequenced from one sample in a study of blood T cell repertoires in COVID-19 (dated by TCRdb to 2020 to 2021). The library was produced with the immunoSEQ multiplex PCR assay. TCRdb holds this immuneACCESS table with in-frame rearrangements only. Some clones are missing; in checked studies, unresolved V genes explain under half, and the rest has no known cause. The sample table records some 390,000 clones; over 75% of these occur just once. The ten biggest clones cover 1% to 1.3% of the sample. Sequencing was carried out using PBMCs or T cells enriched from blood (not recorded which). Every receptor here comes from a man aged 30 to 45 who had recovered from COVID-19.

This clone was recorded only once. This chain uses TRBV5-1 with TRBJ1-2; TRBD1 is a possible D gene (5 bases). The length of the CDR3 is 16 residues. Trimming removed 6 bases from V and 2 bases from J, with 20 bases in between. Germline V gene lookup returns CDR1 SGHRS and CDR2 YFSETQ. CDR3 DNA sequence: TGCGCCAGCACCTCGACATACCTCGCAGGGAACTATGGCTACACCTTC. Amino acid sequence: CASTSTYLAGNYGYTF. Looking up the rest from reference TRBV5-1 and TRBJ1-2 gives the full variable domain: KAGVTQTPRYLIKTRGQQVTLSCSPISGHRSVSWYQQTPGQGLQFLFEYFSETQRNKGNFPGRFSGRQFSNSRSEMNVSTLELGDSALYLCASTSTYLAGNYGYTFGSGTRLTVV.

This chain joins TRBV19 and TRBJ1-4; possible D gene TRBD1, 5 bases. V lost 5 bases to trimming and J lost 5 bases, with 15 bases between them. CDR1 LNHDA and CDR2 SQIVND come from the germline V gene (reference sequence). The CDR3 has 15 amino acids. The CDR3 nucleotides are TGTGCCAGTAGTTCTGCAGGGAACCAGAATGAAAAACTGTTTTTT. It translates to CASSSAGNQNEKLFF.

This clone showed up just once. This sequence joins TRBV6-6 and TRBJ1-2, with D perhaps TRBD1 (5 bases). Germline V lookup: CDR1 MNHNY, CDR2 SVGAGI (reference sequence). Between the trimmed V and J ends, which lost 2 bases and 2 bases, there was a span of 6 bases. This CDR3 is 13 amino acids long. CDR3: CASSYGGNYGYTF. Here the CDR3 DNA reads TGTGCCAGCAGTTACGGGGGGAACTATGGCTACACCTTC.

The chain is built from TRBV5-4 and TRBJ2-5; perhaps TRBD1 as D (6 bases). Looked up from germline, CDR1 is SGHNT and CDR2 is YYREEE (reference sequence). With 0 bases removed from V and 5 bases from J, the gap between germline ends came to 11 bases. This CDR3 has 14 residues. The CDR3, as DNA: TGTGCCAGCAGCTTGGGAGGGCAGGGGGAGACCCAGTACTTC. It yields the protein CASSLGGQGETQYF. The entire variable domain, with the rest obtained from reference TRBV5-4 and TRBJ2-5, is as follows: ETGVTQSPTHLIKTRGQQVTLRCSSQSGHNTVSWYQQALGQGPQFIFQYYREEENGRGNFPPRFSGLQFPNYSSELNVNALELDDSALYLCASSLGGQGETQYFGPGTRLLVL.

The chain joins TRBV5-5 to TRBJ2-7; maybe TRBD1 (5 bases). The CDR3 sequence is 12 residues long. From germline, CDR1 is SGHKS and CDR2 YYEKEE (reference sequence). V was pared by 4 bases and J by 4 bases, with 9 bases between. This CDR3 reads CASSPTVYEQYF. The CDR3 DNA reads TGTGCCAGCAGCCCGACAGTTTACGAGCAGTACTTC.

The chain recombines TRBV6-1 with TRBJ1-3, with no clear D. V dropped 3 bases and J dropped 0 bases, with 12 bases sitting between them. The germline V gene has CDR1 MNHNS and CDR2 SASEGT. The CDR3 has 16 residues. The CDR3: CASSDKGGFSGNTIYF. The CDR3, as DNA: TGTGCCAGCAGTGATAAAGGAGGGTTCTCTGGAAACACCATATATTTT.

This rearrangement joins TRBV30 to TRBJ2-3; 7 nucleotides align to TRBD1. The CDR3 is 16 residues long. V gave up 0 bases and J gave up 4 bases; unmatched junction bases: 10. Germline V gene data show CDR1 as GTSNPN and CDR2 as SVGIG (reference sequence). CDR3 in DNA: TGTGCCTGGAGTGTTGGGACAGAACTGAGGGCAGATACGCAGTATTTT. Amino acids: CAWSVGTELRADTQYF.

The rearrangement joins TRBV7-9 to TRBJ2-1; a weak D match, TRBD1 (6 bases). The germline V and J ends were trimmed by 5 bases and 0 bases, with 14 bases remaining between them. Germline CDR1 and CDR2: SEHNR and FQNEAQ (reference sequence). This CDR3 is 16 amino acids long. The CDR3 loop reads CASSPEGQSSYNEQFF. In DNA form, the CDR3 reads TGTGCCAGCAGCCCCGAAGGACAGAGCTCCTACAATGAGCAGTTCTTC.

The rearrangement links TRBV28 to TRBJ2-1; weak D call: TRBD1 (5 bases). CDR3 length equals 19 residues. Germline loops: CDR1 MDHEN, CDR2 SYDVKM. V was shortened by 2 bases and J by 3 bases, with 23 bases between the two germline ends. CDR3 loop: CASSLGSGYTPQRYNEQFF. CDR3 in DNA: TGTGCCAGCAGTTTAGGGTCAGGGTATACGCCACAACGCTACAATGAGCAGTTCTTC.